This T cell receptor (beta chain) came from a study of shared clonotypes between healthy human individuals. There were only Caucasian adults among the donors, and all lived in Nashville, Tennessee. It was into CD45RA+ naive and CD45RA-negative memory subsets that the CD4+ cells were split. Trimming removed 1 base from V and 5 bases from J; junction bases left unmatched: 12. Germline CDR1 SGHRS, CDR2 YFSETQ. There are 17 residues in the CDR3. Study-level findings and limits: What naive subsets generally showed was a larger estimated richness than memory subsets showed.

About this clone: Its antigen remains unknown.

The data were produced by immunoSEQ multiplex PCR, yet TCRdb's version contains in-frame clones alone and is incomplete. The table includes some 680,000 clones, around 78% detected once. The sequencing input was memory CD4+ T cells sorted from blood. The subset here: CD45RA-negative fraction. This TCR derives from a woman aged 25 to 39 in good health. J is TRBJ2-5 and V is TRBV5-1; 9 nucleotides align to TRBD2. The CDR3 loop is CASSLSTSGPRGETQYF. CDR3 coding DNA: TGCGCCAGCAGCTTGTCGACTAGCGGCCCAAGGGGGGAGACCCAGTACTTC.